What follows is one T cell receptor (beta chain) and its context. Its specificity is unknown. This sequence is one base from a far larger clone and is likely a read error. Other nucleotide sequences in the sample specify the same CDR3. Donors comprised healthy HIV-negative adults lacking recent acute infections or vaccinations. This specimen belongs to a study of shared clonotypes between healthy human individuals. Study-level background: There were three CD4 naive, three CD4 memory, two CD8 naive and one CD8 memory plates per donor.

Sequencing was performed with immunoSEQ multiplex PCR; in TCRdb, only in-frame clones are kept and a portion is missing. Here the sample spans about 110,000 clones, around 71% being singletons. Regarding the study as a whole: Unshared clonotypes carried lower generation probabilities than those common to all four donors.

From germline, CDR1 is SGHKS and CDR2 YYEKEE (reference sequence). The CDR3 loop spans 15 amino acids. The sequenced sample was memory CD8+ T cells sorted from blood. Described subset: CD45RO+ cells pooled with CCR7-negative TemRA cells. The chain couples TRBV5-5 to TRBJ1-3, with D unclear. The sequence was collected from a young woman in good health. CDR3 nucleotide sequence: TGTGCCAGCAAGAACGAGGGCATACTAAGAAACACTATATATTTT. It is translated as CASKNEGILRNTIYF.